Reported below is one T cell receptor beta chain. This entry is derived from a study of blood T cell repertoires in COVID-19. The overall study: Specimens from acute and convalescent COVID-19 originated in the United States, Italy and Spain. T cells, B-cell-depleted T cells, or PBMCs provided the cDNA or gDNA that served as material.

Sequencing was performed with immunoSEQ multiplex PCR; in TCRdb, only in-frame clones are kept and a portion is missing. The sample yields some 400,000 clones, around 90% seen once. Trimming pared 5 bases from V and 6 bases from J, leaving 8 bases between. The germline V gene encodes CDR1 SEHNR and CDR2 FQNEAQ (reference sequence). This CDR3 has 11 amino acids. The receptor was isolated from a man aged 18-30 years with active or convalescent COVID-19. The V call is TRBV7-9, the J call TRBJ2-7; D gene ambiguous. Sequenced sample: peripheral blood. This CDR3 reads CASSPLGEQYF. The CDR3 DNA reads TGTGCCAGCAGCCCCCTAGGCGAGCAGTACTTC.